Listed here is a single T cell receptor (beta chain). Its antigen is still unknown. Use of 60 Vbeta and 13 Jbeta primers characterized the PCR. Profiling relied on immunoSEQ multiplex PCR, and the TCRdb table lists in-frame clones only, not all of them. The sample lists some 150,000 clones; approximately 82% were seen once. With V trimmed by 0 bases and J by 6 bases, 7 bases remained unmatched. The CDR3 has 15 amino acids. Germline V gene sequence: CDR1 SGDLS, CDR2 YYNGEE. This entry comes from a study of cytomegalovirus exposure and HLA in healthy donors. Study overall: Earlier, fewer than 140 million unique TCR beta sequences were recovered from approximately 200 million T cells by an analysis. Overall study results and limits: Most TCR beta V segments were productive about 87% or about 30% of the time in an earlier analysis.

J is TRBJ2-7 and V is TRBV9; 9 positions match TRBD2. This clonotype was obtained from a woman between 35 and 50 years old in good health and CMV-seronegative. Sequencing was carried out using PBMCs. CDR3 sequence: CASSVDPAGGGEQYF. The CDR3 DNA is TGTGCCAGCAGCGTAGATCCAGCGGGGGGTGGCGAGCAGTACTTC.